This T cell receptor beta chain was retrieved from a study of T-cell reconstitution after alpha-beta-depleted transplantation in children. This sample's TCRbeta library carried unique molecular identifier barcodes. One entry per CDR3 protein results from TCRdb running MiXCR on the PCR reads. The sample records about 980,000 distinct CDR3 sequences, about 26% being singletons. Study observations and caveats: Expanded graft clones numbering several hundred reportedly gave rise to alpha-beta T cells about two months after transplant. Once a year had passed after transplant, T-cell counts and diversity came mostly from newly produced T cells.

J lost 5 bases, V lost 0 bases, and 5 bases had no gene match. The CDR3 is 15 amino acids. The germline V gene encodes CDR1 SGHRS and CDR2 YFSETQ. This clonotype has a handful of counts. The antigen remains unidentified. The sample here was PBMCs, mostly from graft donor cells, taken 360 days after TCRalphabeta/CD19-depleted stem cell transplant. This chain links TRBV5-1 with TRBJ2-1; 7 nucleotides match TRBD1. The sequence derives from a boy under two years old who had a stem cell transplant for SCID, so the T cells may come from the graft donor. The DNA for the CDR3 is TGCGCCAGCAGCTTGGGAGACAGGGACCACAATGAGCAGTTCTTC. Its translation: CASSLGDRDHNEQFF. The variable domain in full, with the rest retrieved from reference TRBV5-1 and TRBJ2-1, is KAGVTQTPRYLIKTRGQQVTLSCSPISGHRSVSWYQQTPGQGLQFLFEYFSETQRNKGNFPGRFSGRQFSNSRSEMNVSTLELGDSALYLCASSLGDRDHNEQFFGPGTRLTVL.